This T cell receptor beta chain was captured in a study of T cells after yellow fever vaccination. Background on the study: Each low-cell-number fraction was prepared by means of SMART-Seq v4 Ultra Low Input.

TCRdb recomputed calls from the 5' RACE reads with MiXCR, one row per CDR3 protein. Of 400,000 to 650,000 distinct CDR3 sequences in the sample, 20% to 25% were seen once. J gave up 8 bases and V 2 bases, and 14 bases lay outside the gene matches. The CDR3 extends over 18 amino acids. Per germline, CDR1 LNHDA and CDR2 SQIVND (reference sequence). Sequencing used PBMCs, obtained about 20 days after the first yellow fever vaccination. This clonotype was obtained from a man aged 18 to 29 who received the YFV17D yellow fever vaccine. The chain joins TRBV19 to TRBJ2-1; 11 nucleotides line up with TRBD2. CDR3 bases: TGTGCCAGTAGTATAAGCGGGGCTAGCGGGGGGACCCCCCATGAGCAGTTCTTC. Translated, it gives CASSISGASGGTPHEQFF.